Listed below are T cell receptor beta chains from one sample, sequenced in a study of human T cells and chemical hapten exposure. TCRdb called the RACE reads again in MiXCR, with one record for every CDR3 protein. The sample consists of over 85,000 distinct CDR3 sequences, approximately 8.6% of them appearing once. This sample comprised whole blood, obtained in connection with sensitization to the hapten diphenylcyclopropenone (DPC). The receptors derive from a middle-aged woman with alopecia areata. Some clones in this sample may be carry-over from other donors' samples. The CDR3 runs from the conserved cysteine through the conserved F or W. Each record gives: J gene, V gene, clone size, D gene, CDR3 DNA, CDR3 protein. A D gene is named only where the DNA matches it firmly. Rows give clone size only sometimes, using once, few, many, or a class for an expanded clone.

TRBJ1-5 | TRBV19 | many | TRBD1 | TGTGCCAGTAGCTCGGACAGGGCGAGCAATCAGCCCCAGCATTTT | CASSSDRASNQPQHF
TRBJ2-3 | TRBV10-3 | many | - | TGTGCCATCGCGAAGGAGGATACGCAGTATTTT | CAIAKEDTQYF
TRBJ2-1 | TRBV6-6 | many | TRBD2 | TGTGCCAGCAGGCAAGCGGGGGCCTCCTACAATGAGCAGTTCTTC | CASRQAGASYNEQFF
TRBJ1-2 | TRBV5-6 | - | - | TGTGCCAGCAGAAAGGGTAGGGTCGACTATGGCTACACCTTC | CASRKGRVDYGYTF
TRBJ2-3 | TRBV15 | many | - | TGTGCCACCAGCAGAGATTCCGGGACAAAGGATACGCAGTATTTT | CATSRDSGTKDTQYF
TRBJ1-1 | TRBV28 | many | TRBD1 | TGTGCCAGCAGCGCTACAGGGGGCCGTGCTTTCTTT | CASSATGGRAFF
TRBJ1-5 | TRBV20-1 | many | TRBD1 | TGCAGTGCTAGAGCGGACAGGGGTCGGCTTAGCAATCAGCCCCAGCATTTT | CSARADRGRLSNQPQHF
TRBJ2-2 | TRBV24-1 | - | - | TGTGCCACCGCCGGTATAGGGGGACGGACCGGGGAGCTGTTTTTT | CATAGIGGRTGELFF
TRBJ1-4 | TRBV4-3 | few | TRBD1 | TGCGCCAGCAGCCAACGGGACAGGGGGAATGAAAAACTGTTTTTT | CASSQRDRGNEKLFF
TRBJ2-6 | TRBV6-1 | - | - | TGTGCCAGCAGTGAAGACTCTGGGGCCAACGTCCTGACTTTC | CASSEDSGANVLTF
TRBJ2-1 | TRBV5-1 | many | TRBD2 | TGCGCCAGCAGCCGGAACAGGATAGCGGGAAATTTCAATGAGCAGTTCTTC | CASSRNRIAGNFNEQFF
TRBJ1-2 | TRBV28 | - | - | TGTGCCAGCAGTATCACCCGAACCTTTGGCTACACCTTC | CASSITRTFGYTF
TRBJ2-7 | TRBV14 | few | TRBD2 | TGTGCCAGCAGCCCCGGACTAGCGGGAGTCTACGAGCAGTACTTC | CASSPGLAGVYEQYF
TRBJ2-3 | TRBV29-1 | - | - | TGCAGCGTTGAAGTATGGGCAGATACGCAGTATTTT | CSVEVWADTQYF
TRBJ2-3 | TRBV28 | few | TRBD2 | TGTGCCAGCAGTTCGAACGCCGGGACTATCAACACAGATACGCAGTATTTT | CASSSNAGTINTDTQYF
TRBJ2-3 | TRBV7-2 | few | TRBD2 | TGTGCCAGCAGCCCCGCAGCGGGAGCGGCAGATACGCAGTATTTT | CASSPAAGAADTQYF
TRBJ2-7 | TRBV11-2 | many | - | TGTGCCAGCAGTACGACACCCGTGAACCCCTACGAGCAGTACTTC | CASSTTPVNPYEQYF
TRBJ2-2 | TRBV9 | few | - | TGTGCCAGCAGCGGAATCGGGGAGCTGTTTTTT | CASSGIGELFF
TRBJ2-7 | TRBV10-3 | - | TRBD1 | TGTGCCATCAGTGACCCGGGACAGATCTCCTACGAGCAGTACTTC | CAISDPGQISYEQYF
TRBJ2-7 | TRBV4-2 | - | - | TGTGCCAGCAGCCAAACAATGGATGGGGGGACCTACGAGCAGTACTTC | CASSQTMDGGTYEQYF
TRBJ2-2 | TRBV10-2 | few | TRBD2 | TGCGCCAGCAGCGGACTAGGGGCCGGGGAGCTGTTTTTT | CASSGLGAGELFF
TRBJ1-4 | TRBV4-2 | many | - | TGTGCCAGCAGCCAAGATCGGGTTACTAATGAAAAACTGTTTTTT | CASSQDRVTNEKLFF
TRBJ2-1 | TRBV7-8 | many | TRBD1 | TGTGCCAGCAGCTTAGAGGGGGACAGCTCCTACAATGAGCAGTTCTTC | CASSLEGDSSYNEQFF
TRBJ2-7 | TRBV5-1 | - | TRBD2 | TGCGCCAGCAGCTTGAAAGCGGGAGCCGACGAGCAGTACTTC | CASSLKAGADEQYF
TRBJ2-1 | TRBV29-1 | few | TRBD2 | TGCAGCGTTGAAGATCATAGACTAGCGGTCTACAATGAGCAGTTCTTC | CSVEDHRLAVYNEQFF
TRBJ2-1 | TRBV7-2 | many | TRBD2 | TGTGCCAGCAGCCGAACTAGCGGGAGGGTGGTGTCCTACAATGAGCAGTTCTTC | CASSRTSGRVVSYNEQFF
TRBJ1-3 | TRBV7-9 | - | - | TGTGCCAGCAGCTGGGTAAAGGAAGGCTCCTCTGGAAACACCATATATTTT | CASSWVKEGSSGNTIYF
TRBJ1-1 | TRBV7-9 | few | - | TGTGCCAGCAGCCCCGACGGGGGCACTGAAGCTTTCTTT | CASSPDGGTEAFF
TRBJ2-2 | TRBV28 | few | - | TGTGCCACCGGTGGGCGGGAAGGGGCGAACACCGGGGAGCTGTTTTTT | CATGGREGANTGELFF
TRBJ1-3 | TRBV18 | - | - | TGTGCCAGCTCACCCCAAGCGCCCCCTGGAAACACCATATATTTT | CASSPQAPPGNTIYF
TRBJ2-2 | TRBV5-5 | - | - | TGTGCCAGCACCCTACAGGGAAGGGCCGGGGAGCTGTTTTTT | CASTLQGRAGELFF
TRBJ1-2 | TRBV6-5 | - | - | TGTGCCAGCAGTTACTCGGTCCAGGGGACTCATAGAGGCTACACCTTC | CASSYSVQGTHRGYTF
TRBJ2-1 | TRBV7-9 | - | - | TGTGCCAGCAGCCTGATATATCAGTTCTTC | CASSLIYQFF
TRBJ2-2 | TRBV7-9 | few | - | TGTGCCAGCAGCTTAGCCGGGGGGCTCTACACCGGGGAGCTGTTTTTT | CASSLAGGLYTGELFF
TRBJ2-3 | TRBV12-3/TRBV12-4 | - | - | TGTGCCAGCAGTTTCGTCGGGAGCCCAGATACGCAGTATTTT | CASSFVGSPDTQYF
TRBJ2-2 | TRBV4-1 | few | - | TGCGCCAGCAGCCAAGATTCACCTCCGGGGGAGCTGTTTTTT | CASSQDSPPGELFF
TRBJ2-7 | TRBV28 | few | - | TGTGCCACGGGACGTGAGGAGCAGTACTTC | CATGREEQYF
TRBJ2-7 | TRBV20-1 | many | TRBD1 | TGCAGTGCTGGGCACCTGGACAGGGTGCCGTCGGGTTTCGAGCAGTACTTC | CSAGHLDRVPSGFEQYF
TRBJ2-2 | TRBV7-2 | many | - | TGTGCCAGCAGCTCAAGCCAGCCAGCCATCACCGGGGAGCTGTTTTTT | CASSSSQPAITGELFF
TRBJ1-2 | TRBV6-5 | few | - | TGTGCCAGCAGTTTCGGACAGACTAAGGATGGCTACACCTTC | CASSFGQTKDGYTF
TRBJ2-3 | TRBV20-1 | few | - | TGCAGTGCTACCACCCAGCGGACTAGCACAGATACGCAGTATTTT | CSATTQRTSTDTQYF
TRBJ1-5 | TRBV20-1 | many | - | TGCAGTGCCAGGCCCGGGGGCAATCAGCCCCAGCATTTT | CSARPGGNQPQHF
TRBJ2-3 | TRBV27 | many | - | TGTGCCAGCAGTTTGGAAAGACTTGCTCGCACAGATACGCAGTATTTT | CASSLERLARTDTQYF
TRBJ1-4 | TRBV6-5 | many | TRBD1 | TGTGCCAGCAGCCCGGACAGGGTCTATGAAAAACTGTTTTTT | CASSPDRVYEKLFF
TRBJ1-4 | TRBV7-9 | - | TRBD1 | TGTGCCAGCAGCCCGGGACAGGGTTTGAAACTGTTTTTT | CASSPGQGLKLFF
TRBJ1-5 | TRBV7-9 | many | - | TGTGCCAGCAGCTTAGATAATCAGCCCCAGCATTTT | CASSLDNQPQHF
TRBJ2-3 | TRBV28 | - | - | TGTGCCAGCAATGGGTTGGGAGATACGCAGTATTTT | CASNGLGDTQYF
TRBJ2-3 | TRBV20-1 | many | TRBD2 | TGCAGTGCTATAGGGACTAGCGGGAGGTCCGCAGATACGCAGTATTTT | CSAIGTSGRSADTQYF
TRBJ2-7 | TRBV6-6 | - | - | TGTGCCAGCAGTTACAGGGGGAGCTCCTACGAGCAGTACTTC | CASSYRGSSYEQYF
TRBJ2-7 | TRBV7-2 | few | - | TGTGCCAGCAGCCCAGACAGGCCCTACGAGCAGTACTTC | CASSPDRPYEQYF
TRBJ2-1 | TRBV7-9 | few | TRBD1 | TGTGCCAGCAGCTCCAGGGGGCGCACCTACAATGAGCAGTTCTTC | CASSSRGRTYNEQFF
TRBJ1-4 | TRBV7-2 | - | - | TGTGCCAGCGGACGCCAGGAGGGTGAAAAACTGTTTTTT | CASGRQEGEKLFF
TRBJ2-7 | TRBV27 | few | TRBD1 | TGTGCCAGCAGTCTCGACAGGGACACCACTTACGAGCAGTACTTC | CASSLDRDTTYEQYF
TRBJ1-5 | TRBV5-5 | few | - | TGTGCCAGCAGCGCTTCCAATCAGCCCCAGCATTTT | CASSASNQPQHF
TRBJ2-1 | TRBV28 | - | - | TGTGCCAGCAGTTCCGATATAATGTACAATGAGCAGTTCTTC | CASSSDIMYNEQFF
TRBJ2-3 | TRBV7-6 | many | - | TGTGCCAGCAGCTTAGAGGCGGTTACAGATACGCAGTATTTT | CASSLEAVTDTQYF
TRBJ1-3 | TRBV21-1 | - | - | TGTGCCAGCAGCAAGTCCCCTCACAGAATCTCTGGAAACACCATATATTTT | CASSKSPHRISGNTIYF
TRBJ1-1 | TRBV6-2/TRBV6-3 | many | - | TGTGCCAGCAGTTACTACCCGGTTAACACTGAAGCTTTCTTT | CASSYYPVNTEAFF
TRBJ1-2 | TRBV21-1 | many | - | TGTGCCAGCAGCAAAGAGGACTCTACTAACTATGGCTACACCTTC | CASSKEDSTNYGYTF